This T cell receptor beta chain was obtained from a study of blood T cell repertoires in COVID-19. Which cohort a participant joined came from the clinical history participants gave. The CDR3 has 17 amino acids. Trimming at V came to 7 bases and at J to 0 bases, leaving 5 bases not matched to a gene. Germline CDR1 is LNHDA and CDR2 is SQIVND (reference sequence). Some clones are missing from TCRdb's copy, which holds only in-frame ones; the method was immunoSEQ multiplex PCR. The sample records around 270,000 clones, around 90% being singletons. This TCR was sampled from a woman aged 40 to 49 who had been exposed to COVID-19. The chain links TRBV19 to TRBJ2-4; TRBD2 matches at 14 bases. Source material: PBMCs or T cells enriched from blood (not recorded which). In nucleotides, the CDR3 is TGTGCCAGTACTGCGGGACTAGCGGGAGAAGCCAAAAACATTCAGTACTTC. Its translation is CASTAGLAGEAKNIQYF.